A single sample is the source of the 32 T cell receptor beta chains below, sequenced in a study of technical replicates of blood from a few donors. Measured with immunoSEQ multiplex PCR; TCRdb has only the in-frame clones, and not every one. The repertoire holds over 70,000 clones, roughly 92% seen once, with 0.41% in the top ten. The specimen was T cells isolated from PBMCs. The receptors derive from a human donor in good health.

V usage is TRBV2 and J usage is TRBJ2-7; maybe TRBD2 (5 bases). The germline V gene encodes CDR1 SNHLY and CDR2 FYNNEI. The V end was cut by 7 bases, the J end by 5 bases, with 15 bases between. The CDR3 extends over 13 amino acids. CDR3 sequence (DNA): TGTGCCAGCATTTGGACTGGGAGCGACGAGCAGTACTTC. Its translation: CASIWTGSDEQYF.

This clone was detected only once. The CDR3, as DNA: TGTGCCAGCAGCGTAGTAGGTGTGTGGGACAGAAAAAACATTCAGTACTTC. It translates to CASSVVGVWDRKNIQYF. V gene TRBV9 combines with J gene TRBJ2-4, with 7 nucleotides matching TRBD1. Looked up from germline, CDR1 is SGDLS and CDR2 is YYNGEE. CDR3 length: 17 residues. The ends lost 0 bases at V and 4 bases at J; junction bases unmatched: 10.

J is TRBJ2-5 and V is TRBV7-3; 7 bases line up with TRBD1. The germline CDR1 and CDR2 sequences are SGHTA and FQGTGA. V lost 3 bases, J lost 4 bases, and 2 bases stayed unmatched. CDR3 size: 13 residues. Written as DNA, the CDR3 is TGTGCCAGCAGCTTGTACAGGGGAGAGACCCAGTACTTC. It translates to CASSLYRGETQYF.

This chain links TRBV7-2 with TRBJ2-7; 9 positions match TRBD1. The CDR3 consists of 14 residues. With 5 bases clipped from V and 3 bases from J, the junction kept 5 bases outside the gene matches. Germline assignment: CDR1 SGHTA and CDR2 FQGNSA. This CDR3 reads CASSRTGDLYEQYF. CDR3 DNA: TGTGCCAGCAGCCGGACAGGGGACCTCTACGAGCAGTACTTC.

The rearrangement links TRBV18 to TRBJ1-1; no definite D call. Germline values: CDR1 KGHSH, CDR2 LQKENI. CDR3 size: 13 residues. V gave up 2 bases and J gave up 1 base, with 5 bases separating them. The CDR3 DNA follows: TGTGCCAGCTCACCAATGGCGAACACTGAAGCTTTCTTT. Protein sequence: CASSPMANTEAFF. Based on the CDR3 plus reference TRBV18 and TRBJ1-1, the full variable domain is NAGVMQNPRHLVRRRGQEARLRCSPMKGHSHVYWYRQLPEEGLKFMVYLQKENIIDESGMPKERFSAEFPKEGPSILRIQQVVRGDSAAYFCASSPMANTEAFFGQGTRLTVV.

V and J are TRBV15 and TRBJ1-4; TRBD1 matches at 7 bases. The CDR3 totals 18 residues. Trimming took 3 bases from V and 5 from J; bases not matched to a gene: 15. CDR1 and CDR2 from the germline V gene are LNHNV and YYDKDF (reference sequence). CDR3 region: CATSRSALTGEGNEKLFF. The CDR3 DNA follows: TGTGCCACCAGCAGGTCCGCCTTAACAGGGGAAGGGAATGAAAAACTGTTTTTT.

This clone has just a few counts. CDR3 protein: CASGQHLSTNEKLFF. The DNA for the CDR3 is TGTGCCAGCGGACAACATCTCTCAACTAATGAAAAACTGTTTTTT. This chain uses TRBV9 with TRBJ1-4; D may be TRBD1 (5 bases). The CDR3 is 15 residues long. Germline CDR1 reads SGDLS; CDR2 reads YYNGEE. V was shortened by 7 bases and J by 0 bases, with 13 bases between the two germline ends.

This chain connects TRBV18 to TRBJ2-7; 8 bases align to TRBD2. Germline-derived CDR1 and CDR2 are KGHSH and LQKENI. The V and J ends lost 4 bases and 0 bases, in that order; junction bases with no gene match: 5. The CDR3 length is 15 residues. DNA for the CDR3: TGTGCCAGCTCACAGGAGCGGGAGTTCTCCTACGAGCAGTACTTC. Encoded protein: CASSQEREFSYEQYF.

The chain carries TRBV9 and TRBJ2-2; TRBD1 is a possible D gene (6 bases). Trimming removed 2 bases at V and 7 bases at J, with 12 bases between. Germline values: CDR1 SGDLS, CDR2 YYNGEE. This CDR3 has 14 amino acids. Written as DNA, the CDR3 is TGTGCCAGCAGCGTCTGGACAGCCAACGGGGAGCTGTTTTTT. This translates into CASSVWTANGELFF. Supplemented by reference TRBV9 and TRBJ2-2, the full variable domain reads DSGVTQTPKHLITATGQRVTLRCSPRSGDLSVYWYQQSLDQGLQFLIQYYNGEERAKGNILERFSAQQFPDLHSELNLSSLELGDSALYFCASSVWTANGELFFGEGSRLTVL.

The V gene is TRBV2, the J gene TRBJ2-1, with D possibly matching TRBD1 (6 bases). The CDR3 covers 14 residues. V lost 7 bases, J lost 6 bases, and 16 bases lay in between. CDR1 and CDR2 (germline): SNHLY, FYNNEI. CDR3 sequence reads: CASTRSDRINEQFF. In DNA form, the CDR3 reads TGTGCCAGCACCCGAAGTGACAGGATCAATGAGCAGTTCTTC.

The chain has TRBV15 and TRBJ1-1; 7 bases align to TRBD1. V lost 0 bases and J lost 6; bases outside the gene matches: 7. Per the germline V gene, CDR1 is LNHNV and CDR2 is YYDKDF (reference sequence). CDR3 length equals 15 residues. This chain's CDR3 is CATSREGGRTSEAFF. The CDR3 region has the DNA TGTGCCACCAGCAGAGAAGGGGGCAGGACCTCTGAAGCTTTCTTT.

The rearrangement joins TRBV19 to TRBJ2-5, with 7 bases identical to TRBD2. J gave up 4 bases and V 1 base, and 9 bases lay outside the gene matches. Looked up from germline, CDR1 is LNHDA and CDR2 is SQIVND (reference sequence). There are 16 residues in the CDR3. CDR3 sequence reads: CASSIGAGEGPETQYF. The CDR3 DNA reads TGTGCCAGTAGTATAGGGGCTGGGGAGGGCCCAGAGACCCAGTACTTC.

The gene calls are TRBV18 and TRBJ2-1, with D possibly matching TRBD2 (6 bases). Germline CDR1 KGHSH, CDR2 LQKENI. CDR3 size: 15 residues. Trimming left V 6 bases short and J 3 bases short, with 15 bases between. The CDR3 DNA is TGTGCCAGCTCCCCCGGGACTCCCCTCTACAATGAGCAGTTCTTC. Protein: CASSPGTPLYNEQFF.

The chain recombines TRBV5-1 with TRBJ1-2; D perhaps matches TRBD1 (5 bases). Germline V gives CDR1 SGHRS, CDR2 YFSETQ. Trimming cost V 4 bases and J 1 base, with 11 bases left between them. The CDR3 has 14 residues. The CDR3 is CASSPDMSNYGYTF. As DNA, the CDR3 is TGCGCCAGCAGCCCGGACATGAGTAACTATGGCTACACCTTC.

The V and J genes are TRBV2 and TRBJ2-1; 13 bases are a match to TRBD2. Losses at the gene ends were 5 bases for V and 14 bases for J; bases not matched to a gene: 9. CDR1 is SNHLY and CDR2 is FYNNEI in the germline V gene. There are 14 residues in the CDR3. The CDR3, as DNA: TGTGCCAGCAGTCTTGGGACTAGCGGGATAGATAAGTTCTTC. It translates to CASSLGTSGIDKFF.

The J gene is TRBJ1-1, the V gene TRBV28; D is uncertain. This CDR3 has 12 amino acids. CDR1 and CDR2 from the germline V gene are MDHEN and SYDVKM. V was clipped by 5 bases and J by 3 bases, with 7 bases between them. In nucleotides, the CDR3 is TGTGCCAGCAGTGAACTGTACACTGAAGCTTTCTTT. The encoded protein is CASSELYTEAFF.

The chain couples TRBV6-5 to TRBJ2-3; D is unclear. This CDR3 contains 13 residues. Germline CDR1 MNHEY, CDR2 SVGAGI. Trimming removed 6 bases from V and 1 base from J, with 8 bases in between. The DNA of the CDR3 is TGTGCCAGCAGCCCGTTTGGCACAGATACGCAGTATTTT. Translated: CASSPFGTDTQYF.

The chain links TRBV15 to TRBJ1-3; D is possibly TRBD1 (5 bases). This CDR3 spans 17 amino acids. The V gene lost 4 bases and the J gene lost 2 bases, with 18 bases spanning the gap. CDR1 is LNHNV and CDR2 is YYDKDF in the germline V gene (reference sequence). In nucleotides, the CDR3 is TGTGCCACCAGCACCCTACTGGGGGGAGAGACTGGAAACACCATATATTTT. Its translation is CATSTLLGGETGNTIYF.

This chain joins TRBV9 and TRBJ2-7, with D unresolved. Germline lookup yields CDR1 SGDLS and CDR2 YYNGEE. CDR3 length: 15 amino acids. Deletions cut 0 bases from V and 3 bases from J, with 13 bases between. The CDR3 reads CASSVGRDLNYEQYF. DNA of the CDR3: TGTGCCAGCAGCGTAGGTCGAGATCTCAACTACGAGCAGTACTTC.

The chain combines TRBV6-4 with TRBJ2-3, with D possibly TRBD2 on 6 matching bases. CDR3 length equals 14 residues. Germline CDR1 MRHNA, CDR2 SNTAGT. Trimming left V 0 bases short and J 4 bases short, with 8 bases between. The CDR3 here is CASSDSWEADTQYF. In DNA, the CDR3 is TGTGCCAGCAGTGACTCATGGGAGGCAGATACGCAGTATTTT.

The V and J genes are TRBV29-1 and TRBJ1-1; TRBD1 aligns across 7 bases. J lost 5 bases, V lost 1 base, and 7 bases had no gene match. The V gene's germline CDR1 is SQVTM and CDR2 ANQGSEA. This CDR3 comprises 14 residues. The CDR3 DNA sequence: TGCAGCGTTGAAGGGGCGACAGGGTATACTGAAGCTTTCTTT. Protein sequence: CSVEGATGYTEAFF.

This sequence joins TRBV9 and TRBJ2-1; D unresolved. CDR1 is SGDLS, CDR2 YYNGEE, per germline. Trimming removed 0 bases from V and 6 bases from J, with 10 bases in between. The CDR3 has 14 residues. Here the CDR3 DNA reads TGTGCCAGCAGCGTAGGCCCAGCGATCAATGAGCAGTTCTTC. As protein: CASSVGPAINEQFF.

The J gene is TRBJ1-2, the V gene TRBV13, with 7 positions matching TRBD1. From germline, CDR1 is PRHDT and CDR2 FYEKMQ (reference sequence). V shed 11 bases and J 0 bases; nucleotides not matched to a gene: 9. This CDR3 region has 14 residues. The CDR3 DNA sequence: TGTGCCTCCCAACAGGGGCTGTCTAACTATGGCTACACCTTC. Protein product: CASQQGLSNYGYTF.

This clone has just a few counts. The CDR3 here is CASSSGTGGFEAFF. CDR3 DNA: TGTGCCAGCAGCTCCGGGACAGGGGGCTTTGAAGCTTTCTTT. The rearrangement links TRBV7-9 to TRBJ1-1; 12 bases match TRBD1. The V segment lost 4 bases and the J segment 7 bases; nucleotides outside the gene matches: 4. The CDR3 has 14 amino acids. Germline assignment: CDR1 SEHNR and CDR2 FQNEAQ (reference sequence).

The V gene is TRBV11-2, the J gene TRBJ1-1; possible D gene TRBD1, 6 bases. Germline V CDR1 and CDR2: SGHAT, FQNNGV. This CDR3 comprises 14 residues. Trimming took off 5 bases at V and 1 base at J, with 11 bases between the two ends. This CDR3 is CASSPLQGNTEAFF. The CDR3 DNA reads TGTGCCAGCAGCCCACTACAGGGGAACACTGAAGCTTTCTTT. The whole variable domain, remainder taken from reference TRBV11-2 and TRBJ1-1, is EAGVAQSPRYKIIEKRQSVAFWCNPISGHATLYWYQQILGQGPKLLIQFQNNGVVDDSQLPKDRFSAERLKGVDSTLKIQPAKLEDSAVYLCASSPLQGNTEAFFGQGTRLTVV.

This chain uses TRBV25-1 with TRBJ1-2, with a possible D match to TRBD1 (5 bases). This CDR3 region has 14 residues. Germline V lookup: CDR1 MGHDK, CDR2 SYGVNS. Between the trimmed V and J ends, which lost 7 bases and 8 bases, there was a span of 20 bases. The CDR3 is CASTSLGGVEGYTF. DNA of the CDR3: TGTGCCAGCACCTCCCTTGGAGGGGTGGAAGGCTACACCTTC.

V usage is TRBV9 and J usage is TRBJ1-4; 7 bases line up with TRBD1. This CDR3 is built from 15 residues. The V gene end was trimmed by 3 bases and the J gene end by 8 bases; junction bases not matched to a gene: 10. Germline values: CDR1 SGDLS, CDR2 YYNGEE. The CDR3 region has the DNA TGTGCCAGCAGCGCGGCAGGGGGACTCGGCGAAAAACTGTTTTTT. Translated: CASSAAGGLGEKLFF.

The count of this clone is one. This chain joins TRBV6-5 and TRBJ1-3, with D unclear. The CDR3 contains 14 residues. Trimming stripped 5 bases from V and 4 bases from J, with 12 bases between. Germline values: CDR1 MNHEY, CDR2 SVGAGI. CDR3 DNA sequence: TGTGCCAGCAGTACCGGGAGACCCGGAAACACCATATATTTT. Its protein is CASSTGRPGNTIYF.

This chain connects TRBV27 to TRBJ1-2, with a possible D match to TRBD1 (6 bases). V lost 6 bases and J lost 4, with 15 bases in between. Germline V lookup: CDR1 MNHEY, CDR2 SMNVEV (reference sequence). The length of the CDR3 is 14 residues. DNA for the CDR3: TGTGCCAGCAGCTCCACAGGGTCCGGCTATGGCTACACCTTC. It is translated as CASSSTGSGYGYTF.

This chain joins TRBV9 and TRBJ2-7; TRBD1 agrees at 11 bases. Germline assignment: CDR1 SGDLS and CDR2 YYNGEE. Unmatched junction bases numbered 5, after V lost 3 bases and J lost 3 bases. The CDR3 is 15 amino acids. This CDR3 is CASSATGTGGYEQYF. CDR3 coding DNA: TGTGCCAGCAGCGCGACCGGGACAGGGGGCTACGAGCAGTACTTC.

J is TRBJ2-5 and V is TRBV20-1; D gene ambiguous. CDR3 length: 11 residues. The V gene lost 4 bases and the J gene lost 2 bases, with 5 bases spanning the gap. Germline lookup yields CDR1 DFQATT and CDR2 SNEGSKA (reference sequence). CDR3 DNA sequence: TGCAGTGCTACCCCTCAAGAGACCCAGTACTTC. Its translation is CSATPQETQYF.

V and J are TRBV25-1 and TRBJ2-1, with 10 bases that match TRBD2. The V and J ends lost 4 bases and 3 bases, in that order; junction bases with no gene match: 6. Germline loops: CDR1 MGHDK, CDR2 SYGVNS. This CDR3 spans 16 amino acids. CDR3 sequence: CASSGIRLAGYNEQFF. As DNA, the CDR3 is TGTGCCAGCAGTGGAATTAGACTAGCGGGCTACAATGAGCAGTTCTTC.